The sequence of this TCR beta chain was determined in a study of molecular identifiers for immune sequencing clone quantification (dated by TCRdb to 2016 to 2018). Looking at the study overall: In a replicate experiment, RNA from roughly 21,000 or 96,000 naive CD8 T cells was split into five aliquots, four of which were sequenced. This methods study used CD8 T cells to benchmark TCR RNA copy counting and molecular-identifier clustering-based TCR repertoire sequencing (MIDCIRS). The study at large found these results: When barcode sub-clustering was omitted, TCR diversity was inflated by chimeric consensus sequences, with chimeras reaching as high as 47%. Clones above 20 RNA copies held over 97% of molecules in CMV-specific effector cells but under 1% in naive cells. Identical TCR molecules sharing a barcode could cause highly expanded clone sizes to be underestimated. Modeling gave approximately 3 recovered TCR RNA copies per cell versus around 10 by digital PCR, implying roughly 30% capture efficiency. Spiked-in Jurkat TCR RNA equal to a single cell's worth was reported to be detectable even within 1,100,000 naive CD8 T cells. Naive libraries contained spiked-in Jurkat TCR RNA (approximately 10 copies' worth), which is not part of the donor repertoire.

Libraries of naive CD8 T cells were built from about 21,000 to 970,000 sorted cells, with 10%, 30% or 50% of the purified RNA used. Naive CD8 T cells, defined as CD8+CD4-CCR7+CD45RA+, were FACS-sorted into RLT Plus buffer on a BD FACSAria II. Detection sensitivity was tested by spiking Jurkat RNA equal to about eleven TCR copies' worth into samples containing roughly 19,000-1,100,000 naive CD8 T cells. Enrichment of CD8 T cells was performed with RosetteSep CD8+ T Cell Enrichment Cocktail and Ficoll-Paque, after which ACK red cell lysis was carried out. Taken from cysteine to phenylalanine, the CDR3 has 16 residues. Only the CDR3 part of the read is kept: 48 bases, read in frame from the first base. The germline V gene supplies CDR1 MGHRA and CDR2 YSYEKL. Concerning this clonotype: What this receptor recognizes is not known. Its ends do not fully match the called genes, so a read error is possible.

Library creation used PCR. Sequencing was carried out with a NextSeq 500. Bulk TCR libraries were prepared as previously described, using TCR primers listed in Table S5. Total RNA was purified with the Qiagen AllPrep DNA/RNA kit. Before analysis, reads from multiple sequencing runs of one library were combined. For the original study's pipeline: Reads were retained only if an exact TCR constant sequence was present, and the retained reads were trimmed to 150 nt and grouped according to their 12-nt molecular barcodes. Reads in each barcode group were sub-clustered using a 15% Levenshtein threshold, and a quality-weighted consensus sequence was built for each RNA molecule. Non-functional sequences were discarded, and so were lower-count sequences lying one edit away from another sequence. Barcode sub-clusters with fewer than 20% of the maximum read count were removed, based on fitting two negative binomial distributions. Through fastp at Q25 and MiXCR, TCRdb rebuilt clones from the public reads, retaining in-frame beta chains. When rows share a CDR3 protein, they turn into one entry using the most common DNA and genes. These V and J calls are TCRdb output, not the study's own analysis. The sample contains fewer than 350,000 distinct CDR3 sequences, 24% of them found a single time. The top ten hold roughly 0.7% of the sample.

The sequence derives from a human donor in good health. Some libraries in this study had Jurkat cell RNA spiked in. The rearrangement combines TRBV4-1 with TRBJ2-1, and 7 junction bases match TRBD2. Sequencing used naive CD8+ T cells from blood, with Jurkat cell RNA spiked in. This specimen's cell subset or site label, interpreted: FACS-sorted CD8+CD4-CCR7+CD45RA+ naive T cells. The base sequence is TGCGCCAGCAGCCAAGTCCCTAGCGGAGTATACAATGAGCAGCTCTTC. The resulting protein is CASSQVPSGVYNEQLF.